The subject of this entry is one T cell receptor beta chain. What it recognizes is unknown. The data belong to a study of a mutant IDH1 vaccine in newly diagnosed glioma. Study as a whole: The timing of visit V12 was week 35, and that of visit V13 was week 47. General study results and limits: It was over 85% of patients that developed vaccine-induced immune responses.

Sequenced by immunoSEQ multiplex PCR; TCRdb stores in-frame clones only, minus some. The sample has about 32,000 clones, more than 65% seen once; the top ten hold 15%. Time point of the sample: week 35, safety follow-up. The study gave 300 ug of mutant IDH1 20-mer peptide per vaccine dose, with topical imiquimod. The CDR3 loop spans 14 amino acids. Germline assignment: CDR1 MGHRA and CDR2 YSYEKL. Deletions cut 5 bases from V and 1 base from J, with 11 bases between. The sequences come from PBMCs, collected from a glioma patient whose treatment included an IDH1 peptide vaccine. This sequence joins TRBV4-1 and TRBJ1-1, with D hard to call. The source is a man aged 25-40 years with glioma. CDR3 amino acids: CASSTRPRNTEAFF. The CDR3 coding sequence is TGCGCCAGCAGCACCCGACCCAGGAACACTGAAGCTTTCTTT.